This T cell receptor (beta chain) was identified in a study of T-cell reconstitution after alpha-beta-depleted transplantation in children (dated by TCRdb to 2016 to 2017). For the wider study: Using TCR repertoire profiling, the study quantitatively followed how T-cell immune reconstitution unfolded in children after TCRalphabeta/CD19-depleted allogeneic hematopoietic cell transplantation.

This clonotype was found many times. Its cognate antigen has yet to be identified. Base quality data are lacking; no much larger clone is found one base away. The CDR3 starts with the cysteine, ends with the phenylalanine, and has 13 residues. Here the CDR3 DNA is all that survives: 39 bases in frame from base 1. V loses 6 bases, J loses 3 bases, and the germline ends lie 11 bases apart. Overall results and qualifications from the work: The frequencies of hyperexpanded clones fell over the following months, and after one year, T-cell counts and TCRbeta diversity were mostly attributed to newly produced T cells. In some patients, the high TCRbeta diversity seen at day 60 was put down to recipient T cells and intrathymic progenitors that had survived conditioning. The apparently early recovery of alphabetaT-cell counts about two months after transplant reportedly depended on only several hundred rapidly expanded clones that came from non-depleted graft cells.

Per the publication, the treatment or condition label means: allogeneic hematopoietic cell transplantation with graft depleted of TCRalphabeta T cells and CD19 B cells. TCRalphabeta/CD19-depleted allogeneic hematopoietic cell grafts were given to the transplant recipients, all of whom were children. Library construction relied on PCR. Sequencing took place on an Illumina HiSeq 2500. To normalize quantification of the TCRbeta repertoire, the TCR libraries were built with molecular barcoding that relied on unique molecular identifiers. In TCRdb, the public reads were trimmed at Q25 with fastp and aligned with MiXCR, with productive beta chains retained. Each CDR3 protein gets just one entry, which takes the most common genes and DNA from the rows behind it. In all, the sample holds about 260,000 distinct CDR3 sequences, and around 10% of those were seen once. Of the sample, 23% is held by the ten largest clones.

This specimen consisted of peripheral blood, obtained 180 days after TCRalphabeta/CD19-depleted stem cell transplant. The rearranged segments are TRBV12-3 or TRBV12-4 and TRBJ1-1, with no reliable assignment of the D segment. The TCR comes from a male patient between 2 and 10 years old who had a stem cell transplant for chronic granulomatous disease, so the T cells may come from the graft donor. The CDR3 has the sequence CASSQSWDTEAFF. Read as DNA, the sequence is TGTGCCAGCAGCCAATCCTGGGACACTGAAGCTTTCTTT.